The 25 T cell receptor beta chains below all came from one sample that was sequenced in a study of blood T cell repertoires in COVID-19. The method was immunoSEQ multiplex PCR; TCRdb's version includes in-frame clones alone and lacks a portion of them. The table records roughly 60,000 clones, roughly 88% of them present only once. The material sequenced was peripheral blood. These receptors were taken from a woman aged 55-69 years with acute or convalescent COVID-19.

CDR3 loop: CASSLGRKNEKLFF. CDR3 nucleotide sequence: TGTGCCAGTAGCCTGGGCAGGAAGAATGAAAAACTGTTTTTT. The chain recombines TRBV19 with TRBJ1-4; D remains ambiguous. Trimming shortened V by 6 bases and J by 5 bases, and 13 bases separated the two germline ends. The CDR3 length is 14 residues. Per germline, CDR1 LNHDA and CDR2 SQIVND (reference sequence).

The count of this clone is one. The gene calls are TRBV29-1 and TRBJ1-1; TRBD1 agrees at 7 bases. CDR3 size: 14 residues. J lost 1 base, V lost 7 bases, and 9 bases had no gene match. Germline V CDR1 and CDR2: SQVTM, ANQGSEA. CDR3 sequence reads: CSACDRASNTEAFF. The CDR3 coding sequence is TGCAGCGCCTGCGACAGGGCTTCGAACACTGAAGCTTTCTTT.

This chain uses TRBV9 with TRBJ1-1, with 10 bases identical to TRBD1. The CDR3 totals 15 residues. Germline-derived CDR1 and CDR2 are SGDLS and YYNGEE. After removal of 0 bases from V and 3 bases from J, the junction contained 2 bases not matched to a gene. The CDR3 spells CASSVGGQGDTEAFF. In nucleotides, the CDR3 is TGTGCCAGCAGCGTAGGTGGACAGGGGGACACTGAAGCTTTCTTT.

The CDR3 is CASSPERRDGGTDTQYF. Here the CDR3 DNA reads TGTGCCAGCAGTCCCGAACGTAGGGACGGAGGGACAGATACGCAGTATTTT. The genes are TRBV25-1 and TRBJ2-3, with a weak D call TRBD2 (6 bases). Germline CDR1 and CDR2: MGHDK and SYGVNS. V gave up 5 bases and J gave up 3 bases, with 21 bases separating them. The CDR3 sequence is 17 residues long.

V is TRBV7-2 and J is TRBJ2-2, with 10 bases lining up with TRBD2. Looked up from germline, CDR1 is SGHTA and CDR2 is FQGNSA. This CDR3 comprises 15 residues. V was pared by 5 bases and J by 6 bases, with 6 bases of the junction left unmatched. The CDR3 DNA reads as TGTGCCAGCAGCCCCGGACTAGCGGCGTCCGGGGAGCTGTTTTTT. It specifies CASSPGLAASGELFF. The whole variable domain, remainder taken from reference TRBV7-2 and TRBJ2-2, is GAGVSQSPSNKVTEKGKDVELRCDPISGHTALYWYRQSLGQGLEFLIYFQGNSAPDKSGLPSDRFSAERTGGSVSTLTIQRTQQEDSAVYLCASSPGLAASGELFFGEGSRLTVL.

Only one count was recorded for this clone. The chain joins TRBV9 to TRBJ1-2, with a possible D match to TRBD1 (5 bases). This CDR3 has 13 residues. Germline V CDR1 and CDR2: SGDLS, YYNGEE. The germline V and J ends were trimmed by 1 base and 9 bases, with 13 bases remaining between them. The CDR3 nucleotides read TGTGCCAGCAGCGTATCAGGGAAGTTGCGCTACACCTTC. It codes for CASSVSGKLRYTF. The whole variable domain, remainder taken from reference TRBV9 and TRBJ1-2, is DSGVTQTPKHLITATGQRVTLRCSPRSGDLSVYWYQQSLDQGLQFLIQYYNGEERAKGNILERFSAQQFPDLHSELNLSSLELGDSALYFCASSVSGKLRYTFGSGTRLTVV.

CDR3 residues: CASSPDMNTEAFF. As DNA, the CDR3 is TGTGCCAGCAGCCCCGACATGAACACTGAAGCTTTCTTT. This chain links TRBV5-4 with TRBJ1-1, with D unclear. Germline V gives CDR1 SGHNT, CDR2 YYREEE (reference sequence). V lost 4 bases to trimming and J lost 0 bases, with 7 bases between them. The CDR3 has 13 amino acids. The full variable domain, rest sourced from reference TRBV5-4 and TRBJ1-1, is ETGVTQSPTHLIKTRGQQVTLRCSSQSGHNTVSWYQQALGQGPQFIFQYYREEENGRGNFPPRFSGLQFPNYSSELNVNALELDDSALYLCASSPDMNTEAFFGQGTRLTVV.

V gene TRBV5-1 combines with J gene TRBJ1-2; TRBD1 matches at 10 bases. The CDR3 runs to 16 residues. After removal of 4 bases from V and 1 base from J, the junction contained 7 bases not matched to a gene. Germline CDR1 SGHRS, CDR2 YFSETQ. The CDR3 is CASSPGTGDFNYGYTF. The DNA of the CDR3 is TGCGCCAGCAGCCCCGGGACAGGGGATTTTAACTATGGCTACACCTTC.

The chain recombines TRBV19 with TRBJ1-6; D unresolved. Germline values: CDR1 LNHDA, CDR2 SQIVND (reference sequence). The CDR3 has 14 amino acids. V was trimmed by 3 bases and J by 8 bases, leaving 11 bases between them. This chain's CDR3 is CASSISLRDSPLHF. The CDR3, as DNA: TGTGCCAGTAGTATCTCTCTGAGGGATTCACCCCTCCACTTT.

The chain combines TRBV11-3 with TRBJ1-1; TRBD1 matches at 8 bases. CDR1 SGHNT and CDR2 YENEEA come from the germline V gene. CDR3 size: 14 residues. The V gene end was trimmed by 5 bases and the J gene end by 3 bases; junction bases not matched to a gene: 5. CDR3 loop: CASSAHRGDTEAFF. The DNA for the CDR3 is TGTGCCAGCAGCGCCCACAGGGGGGACACTGAAGCTTTCTTT.

The chain has TRBV18 and TRBJ2-7, with TRBD1 matching 10 bases. The germline gives CDR1 KGHSH, CDR2 LQKENI. V lost 8 bases to trimming and J lost 4 bases; unmatched junction nucleotides: 8. The CDR3 spans 14 residues. CDR3 in DNA: TGTGCCAGCGGACGAAGACAGGGGGCGTACGAGCAGTACTTC. Amino acid sequence: CASGRRQGAYEQYF.

As concerns this clone: This specimen includes other DNA sequences encoding the same CDR3. The chain is built from TRBV5-1 and TRBJ2-5; D is perhaps TRBD2 (6 bases). The germline V gene has CDR1 SGHRS and CDR2 YFSETQ. This CDR3 has 14 residues. V was pared by 1 base and J by 5 bases, with 12 bases between. In DNA, the CDR3 is TGCGCCAGCAGCTTGCAAGGGACTCAGGAGACCCAGTACTTC. Protein sequence: CASSLQGTQETQYF.

V and J are TRBV7-9 and TRBJ1-4; the D gene is possibly TRBD1 (5 bases). CDR1 and CDR2 from the germline V gene are SEHNR and FQNEAQ (reference sequence). The CDR3 has 15 amino acids. V lost 1 base and J lost 5, with 11 bases in between. The CDR3 is CASSLDQGLNEKLFF. Here the CDR3 DNA reads TGTGCCAGCAGCTTAGATCAGGGTCTAAATGAAAAACTGTTTTTT.

This clone was recorded a few times. This chain connects TRBV30 to TRBJ2-7; tentatively, D is TRBD2 (6 bases). From germline, CDR1 is GTSNPN and CDR2 SVGIG (reference sequence). The CDR3 is 14 amino acids. V dropped 0 bases and J dropped 4 bases, with 13 bases sitting between them. This chain's CDR3 is CAWSVGRGIYEQYF. In DNA, the CDR3 is TGTGCCTGGAGTGTAGGCCGGGGGATTTACGAGCAGTACTTC.

V gene TRBV5-5 combines with J gene TRBJ2-7; TRBD2 agrees at 12 bases. The trim removed 4 bases at V and 2 bases at J, leaving 4 bases unmatched. CDR1 and CDR2 from the germline V gene are SGHKS and YYEKEE (reference sequence). The CDR3 is made up of 15 amino acids. CDR3 DNA: TGTGCCAGCAGCGAGGCTAGCGGGGGGGCCTACGAGCAGTACTTC. Translation: CASSEASGGAYEQYF.

This clone was detected once. V gene TRBV5-1 combines with J gene TRBJ2-6; D may be TRBD1 (5 bases). This CDR3 has 14 amino acids. V gave up 5 bases and J gave up 4 bases, with 10 bases separating them. The V gene's germline CDR1 is SGHRS and CDR2 YFSETQ. The CDR3 reads CASSWGSGANVLTF. DNA of the CDR3: TGCGCCAGCAGTTGGGGCTCCGGGGCCAACGTCCTGACTTTC.

The CDR3 sequence: CASSSQQGYEQYF. The CDR3 DNA follows: TGTGCCAGCAGCTCCCAACAGGGCTACGAGCAGTACTTC. This chain connects TRBV3-1 (or the pseudogene TRBV3-2) to TRBJ2-7; D perhaps matches TRBD1 (6 bases). The germline V and J ends were trimmed by 5 bases and 3 bases, with 11 bases remaining between them. The germline gives CDR1 LGHDT, CDR2 YNNKEL (reference sequence). CDR3 length equals 13 residues.

This sequence joins TRBV2 and TRBJ1-4, with 7 bases identical to TRBD1. Germline V CDR1 and CDR2: SNHLY, FYNNEI. With V trimmed by 5 bases and J by 7 bases, 10 bases remained unmatched. The CDR3 consists of 15 residues. The CDR3 reads CASSPLGGAGEKLFF. The CDR3 nucleotides read TGTGCCAGCAGTCCACTAGGGGGCGCAGGTGAAAAACTGTTTTTT.

This clone was observed once. In DNA form, the CDR3 reads TGTGCCAGCAGCTCGGGGACTAGCGGGGTACGAGATACGCAGTATTTT. As protein: CASSSGTSGVRDTQYF. The chain recombines TRBV11-3 with TRBJ2-3, with TRBD2 matching over 13 bases. Germline CDR1 SGHNT, CDR2 YENEEA. V lost 4 bases, J lost 5 bases, and 6 bases stayed unmatched. There are 16 residues in the CDR3. Based on the CDR3 plus reference TRBV11-3 and TRBJ2-3, the full variable domain is EAGVVQSPRYKIIEKKQPVAFWCNPISGHNTLYWYLQNLGQGPELLIRYENEEAVDDSQLPKDRFSAERLKGVDSTLKIQPAELGDSAVYLCASSSGTSGVRDTQYFGPGTRLTVL.

This clone was observed once. This chain links TRBV19 with TRBJ2-3, with 8 bases lining up with TRBD1. The junction had 10 bases not matched to a gene; V was cut back by 8 bases and J by 0 bases. CDR3 length: 16 residues. Germline V gene sequence: CDR1 LNHDA, CDR2 SQIVND (reference sequence). The CDR3 sequence: CASGTGPYHSTDTQYF. The DNA of the CDR3 is TGTGCCAGTGGGACAGGTCCATACCACAGCACAGATACGCAGTATTTT.

The chain combines TRBV11-2 with TRBJ2-7; weak D call: TRBD1 (7 bases). V was shortened by 0 bases and J by 6 bases, with 12 bases between the two germline ends. Looked up from germline, CDR1 is SGHAT and CDR2 is FQNNGV. The CDR3 covers 14 residues. The CDR3 spells CASSLEAGGGEQYF. In DNA form, the CDR3 reads TGTGCCAGCAGCTTAGAGGCAGGGGGAGGCGAGCAGTACTTC. The whole variable domain, remainder taken from reference TRBV11-2 and TRBJ2-7, is EAGVAQSPRYKIIEKRQSVAFWCNPISGHATLYWYQQILGQGPKLLIQFQNNGVVDDSQLPKDRFSAERLKGVDSTLKIQPAKLEDSAVYLCASSLEAGGGEQYFGPGTRLTVT.

In the case of this clone: This sample also contains other DNA sequences that code for the same CDR3. The CDR3 sequence is CASSQDRNTEAFF. The DNA for the CDR3 is TGTGCCAGCTCCCAGGACAGGAACACTGAAGCTTTCTTT. The chain carries TRBV3-1 (or the pseudogene TRBV3-2) and TRBJ1-1, with D perhaps matching TRBD1 (6 bases). V gave up 8 bases and J gave up 1 base, with 11 bases separating them. Germline-derived CDR1 and CDR2 are LGHDT and YNNKEL (reference sequence). CDR3 length: 13 amino acids.

CDR3 in DNA: TGCGCCAGCAGCTTGGCGTCAGGGCGGGGGTTCTCCTACGAGCAGTACTTC. Protein: CASSLASGRGFSYEQYF. V usage is TRBV5-1 and J usage is TRBJ2-7; 7 nucleotides align to TRBD2. The CDR3 has 17 amino acids. V lost 0 bases, J lost 0 bases, and 9 bases stayed unmatched. Germline V gene lookup returns CDR1 SGHRS and CDR2 YFSETQ.

The rearrangement uses TRBV11-2 and TRBJ1-6, with D possibly being TRBD1 (6 bases). CDR3 length: 14 residues. Germline CDR1 SGHAT, CDR2 FQNNGV. Trimming shortened V by 0 bases and J by 10 bases, and 10 bases separated the two germline ends. In DNA form, the CDR3 reads TGTGCCAGCAGCTTAGAACCAGGGGAGTCACCCCTCCACTTT. As protein: CASSLEPGESPLHF.

V and J are TRBV6-1 and TRBJ2-1, with TRBD2 identical over 10 bases. The CDR3 length is 15 residues. J lost 8 bases, V lost 2 bases, and 6 bases had no gene match. Germline loops: CDR1 MNHNS, CDR2 SASEGT. CDR3 bases: TGTGCCAGCAGTGAAATACTAGCGGGGCGAGATGAGCAGTTCTTC. Translation: CASSEILAGRDEQFF.